This TCR beta chain stems from a study of CXCR3-negative and CXCR3-positive naive CD8 T cells. The CDR3 sequence is 15 residues long. UMI labels and 5' RACE were used to prepare the TRB cDNA libraries. Following a re-call of the 5' RACE reads, TCRdb has one entry per CDR3 protein and lacks DNA. In total, the table holds around 160,000 distinct CDR3 sequences. CD45RO-CCR7+CD27+CD95- characterized naive CD8+ T cells. Study conclusions and caveats: It was found that naive subsets had comparable surface CD5, and TCR strength was inferred from TRB CDR3 properties. Both naive subsets, CXCR3-negative and CXCR3-positive, displayed similar TRBV-TRBJ usage, unlike memory cells. Greater hydrophobicity was found in TRB CDR3s of CXCR3-positive naive cells than of CXCR3-negative naive cells. Once cells were cryopreserved, CXCR3 expression went down partly, and most assays used fresh PBMCs.

As to this clonotype: Its specificity is not known.

J is TRBJ2-1 and V is TRBV12-3 or TRBV12-4; TCRdb's D call, TRBD2, is unchecked because there is no DNA. The material sequenced was naive CXCR3+ CD8+ T cells from blood. Documented subset: CD45RO-CCR7+CD27+CD95- naive CD8+ T cells expressing CXCR3 (TNR3+). This clonotype was obtained from a human donor in good health. Some clones in this sample may be carry-over from other donors' samples. CDR3 loop: CASNLGLAENNEQFF.